A selection of T cell receptor beta chains follows, all from one sample in a study of cytomegalovirus exposure and HLA in healthy donors. Produced via immunoSEQ multiplex PCR; TCRdb's table is partial and in-frame only. The sample carries roughly 130,000 clones, 70% to 80% recorded once. The specimen was PBMCs. The receptors stem from a man aged 18 to 30 in good health and CMV-seronegative. The CDR3 runs from the conserved cysteine through the conserved F or W. The D gene is left open where the match is weak. The listing skips clone size in some rows; elsewhere it reads once, few, many or a size class.

D: -
size: -
J: TRBJ2-7
V: TRBV28
CDR3: CASSLATGSSYEQYF
DNA: TGTGCCAGCAGTTTAGCGACAGGTAGCTCCTACGAGCAGTACTTC

D: -
size: -
J: TRBJ2-3
V: TRBV1
CDR3: CTSSRPREQSFTDTQYF
DNA: TGCACCAGCAGCCGCCCCCGGGAACAGAGTTTCACAGATACGCAGTATTTT

D: -
size: -
J: TRBJ2-1
V: TRBV7-9
CDR3: CASLGGMNEQFF
DNA: TGTGCCAGTCTCGGGGGTATGAATGAGCAGTTCTTC

D: -
size: -
J: TRBJ1-5
V: TRBV5-1
CDR3: CASSPTGSNQPQHF
DNA: TGCGCCAGCAGCCCGACAGGAAGCAATCAGCCCCAGCATTTT

D: -
size: -
J: TRBJ1-4
V: TRBV9
CDR3: CASTPSGQGHEKLFF
DNA: TGTGCCAGCACCCCAAGTGGGCAGGGCCACGAAAAACTGTTTTTT

D: TRBD1
size: -
J: TRBJ2-3
V: TRBV6-5
CDR3: CASTGQGITDTQYF
DNA: TGTGCCAGCACGGGACAGGGGATTACAGATACGCAGTATTTT

D: TRBD1
size: few
J: TRBJ1-1
V: TRBV2
CDR3: CASSISGQQNTEAFF
DNA: TGTGCCAGCAGTATATCGGGACAGCAGAACACTGAAGCTTTCTTT

D: -
size: -
J: TRBJ2-3
V: TRBV27
CDR3: CASSLSILAVSTDTQYF
DNA: TGTGCCAGCAGTTTATCGATACTAGCAGTAAGCACAGATACGCAGTATTTT

D: TRBD2
size: -
J: TRBJ2-7
V: TRBV6-5
CDR3: CASSYTSGGGSYEQYF
DNA: TGTGCCAGCAGCTACACTAGCGGAGGAGGCTCCTACGAGCAGTACTTC

D: TRBD1
size: -
J: TRBJ1-6
V: TRBV4-2
CDR3: CASSQDPGTGNSPLHF
DNA: TGTGCCAGCAGCCAAGATCCCGGGACAGGGAATTCACCCCTCCACTTT

D: -
size: -
J: TRBJ2-3
V: TRBV21-1
CDR3: CASRGQRESTDTQYF
DNA: TGTGCCAGCAGGGGGCAGCGGGAGAGCACAGATACGCAGTATTTT

D: -
size: once
J: TRBJ2-5
V: TRBV6-5
CDR3: CASSRQAPEETQYF
DNA: TGTGCCAGCAGCCGACAGGCTCCTGAGGAGACCCAGTACTTC

D: TRBD2
size: -
J: TRBJ2-7
V: TRBV11-1
CDR3: CASSSRTSGKLYEQYF
DNA: TGTGCCAGCAGCTCCCGGACTAGCGGAAAACTTTACGAGCAGTACTTC

D: TRBD1
size: -
J: TRBJ1-2
V: TRBV30
CDR3: CAWSETPGTGNGYTF
DNA: TGTGCCTGGAGTGAAACCCCCGGGACAGGGAACGGCTACACCTTC

D: -
size: once
J: TRBJ2-3
V: TRBV7-6
CDR3: CASSSYSTTIYTQYF
DNA: TGTGCCAGCAGCTCCTACTCCACCACCATCTATACGCAGTATTTT

D: -
size: -
J: TRBJ2-3
V: TRBV9
CDR3: CASSAIMDTQYF
DNA: TGTGCCAGCAGCGCTATAATGGATACGCAGTATTTT

D: -
size: -
J: TRBJ2-3
V: TRBV29-1
CDR3: CSVEDARTQYF
DNA: TGCAGCGTTGAAGATGCGCGTACGCAGTATTTT